This T cell receptor beta chain comes out of a study of beta chain features in type 1 diabetes. Findings and limits, study-wide: Moderate but significant shortening of TCRB CDR3s was recorded in all four CD4+ subsets from Type 1 diabetes patients. Short templates might get an advantage during PCR, and this would be equal in patients and controls.

Germline-derived CDR1 and CDR2 are SGDLS and YYNGEE. Germline trimming cut 3 bases from V and 4 bases from J; bases unmatched to any gene: 10. This CDR3 comprises 16 residues. TCRB transcripts that were expressed got sequenced, as all of the isolated RNA had been reverse transcribed. Sequencing of naive, central memory and regulatory T cell samples gave an average of roughly 3.5 million reads. TCRdb's table, derived via immunoSEQ multiplex PCR, lists solely in-frame clones and lacks some. This table holds hundreds of thousands of clones, 15% found once. There are a few counts of this clone. Antigen: not known.

The origin of this receptor is a man aged 18 to 29 with type 1 diabetes. The chain carries TRBV9 and TRBJ2-1, with 7 bases fitting TRBD2. Source material: naive CD4+ T cells from blood. The CDR3 coding sequence is TGTGCCAGCAGCGCCCAACTAGCGAGGATTTACAATGAGCAGTTCTTC. Translation gives CASSAQLARIYNEQFF.